Presented here are 23 T cell receptor beta chains from one specimen sequenced in a study of shared clonotypes between healthy human individuals (TCRdb year 2020). The library was made by the immunoSEQ multiplex PCR assay. TCRdb limited this immuneACCESS table to in-frame rearrangements with V and J called. A share of clones is missing; checked studies link under half to unresolved V genes, and the rest is unexplained. This sample gives over a million clones in total; around 78% of them show up just once. The top ten hold under 0.8% of the sample. The sample was memory CD4+ T cells from PBMCs. The cell subset or site label, as the study defines it: CD45RA-negative fraction. These receptors all come from a man aged 18 to 29 in good health. Some clones in this sample may be carry-over from other donors' samples.

This clone was seen ten or more times. The gene calls are TRBV19 and TRBJ2-4, with 9 bases fitting TRBD1. CDR1 LNHDA and CDR2 SQIVND come from the germline V gene (reference sequence). The CDR3 has 17 amino acids. Trimming took 10 bases from V and 0 from J; bases not matched to a gene: 13. CDR3 residues: CATKPGDRAIAKNIQYF. CDR3 nucleotide sequence: TGTGCCACCAAACCCGGGGACAGGGCTATAGCCAAAAACATTCAGTACTTC.

This chain uses TRBV25-1 with TRBJ2-7, with 7 bases matching TRBD1. Per the germline V gene, CDR1 is MGHDK and CDR2 is SYGVNS. This CDR3 is 14 amino acids long. V lost 6 bases to trimming and J lost 0 bases; unmatched junction nucleotides: 5. The DNA for the CDR3 is TGTGCCAGCAGATCGACAGGGTCCTCCTACGAGCAGTACTTC. Residues: CASRSTGSSYEQYF.

The J gene is TRBJ2-5, the V gene TRBV6-5, with a tentative D call TRBD1 (5 bases). Germline assignment: CDR1 MNHEY and CDR2 SVGAGI. The V and J ends lost 7 bases and 1 base respectively, with 16 bases between them. The CDR3 has 15 amino acids. Here the CDR3 reads CASNDLMDTQETQYF. In nucleotides, the CDR3 is TGTGCCAGCAACGACTTGATGGACACCCAAGAGACCCAGTACTTC.

The J gene is TRBJ2-1, the V gene TRBV5-4; the D is unclear. V dropped 2 bases and J dropped 0 bases, with 9 bases sitting between them. Germline V gene data show CDR1 as SGHNT and CDR2 as YYREEE (reference sequence). This CDR3 has 15 amino acids. The CDR3 region is CASSFLLSSYNEQFF. The CDR3 DNA sequence: TGTGCCAGCAGCTTCCTACTGAGCTCCTACAATGAGCAGTTCTTC.

V and J are TRBV5-5 and TRBJ2-3; D is unclear. V lost 2 bases, J lost 5 bases, and 15 bases lay in between. The V gene's germline CDR1 is SGHKS and CDR2 YYEKEE (reference sequence). The length of the CDR3 is 15 residues. The CDR3 nucleotides are TGTGCCAGCAGCTTAATCCAAATCTCCGGAGATACGCAGTATTTT. Amino acids: CASSLIQISGDTQYF.

As concerns this clone: Other DNA sequences of this sample code for an identical CDR3. The chain employs TRBV6-5 and TRBJ1-1, with a tentative D call TRBD1 (5 bases). The germline V gene has CDR1 MNHEY and CDR2 SVGAGI. This CDR3 is 14 amino acids long. The V and J ends lost 0 bases and 1 base respectively, with 6 bases between them. CDR3 sequence: CASSYSRGNTEAFF. In DNA form, the CDR3 reads TGTGCCAGCAGTTACTCAAGGGGGAACACTGAAGCTTTCTTT.

The chain joins TRBV5-1 to TRBJ1-1, with a tentative D call TRBD1 (6 bases). Germline V gives CDR1 SGHRS, CDR2 YFSETQ. V was clipped by 4 bases and J by 4 bases, with 26 bases between them. The CDR3 contains 18 residues. The chain's CDR3 is CASSRWGRELGGSTEAFF. The CDR3 nucleotides read TGCGCCAGCAGCAGGTGGGGTCGGGAACTAGGGGGTAGCACTGAAGCTTTCTTT. Full variable domain (rest looked up from reference TRBV5-1 and TRBJ1-1): KAGVTQTPRYLIKTRGQQVTLSCSPISGHRSVSWYQQTPGQGLQFLFEYFSETQRNKGNFPGRFSGRQFSNSRSEMNVSTLELGDSALYLCASSRWGRELGGSTEAFFGQGTRLTVV.

The chain links TRBV30 to TRBJ2-5, with 7 bases matching TRBD1. The germline V gene encodes CDR1 GTSNPN and CDR2 SVGIG (reference sequence). The CDR3 runs 12 residues. With 4 bases clipped from V and 5 bases from J, the junction kept 4 bases outside the gene matches. The CDR3 nucleotides read TGTGCCTGGAACAGGGGATGGGAGACCCAGTACTTC. Its protein product is CAWNRGWETQYF.

The CDR3 coding sequence is TGTGCCAGCAGCTTTCGGGCGGGCTATGGCTACACCTTC. Encoded protein: CASSFRAGYGYTF. The V gene is TRBV5-5, the J gene TRBJ1-2; D call uncertain. CDR1 and CDR2 from the germline V gene are SGHKS and YYEKEE (reference sequence). The CDR3 runs 13 residues. The V gene lost 2 bases and the J gene lost 4 bases, with 9 bases spanning the gap.

This clone occurred once. This chain uses TRBV28 with TRBJ1-2, with TRBD1 matching 8 bases. J lost 0 bases, V lost 2 bases, and 5 bases had no gene match. The CDR3 is 16 residues long. Germline V lookup: CDR1 MDHEN, CDR2 SYDVKM. The CDR3 loop is CASSLSGTGANYGYTF. DNA of the CDR3: TGTGCCAGCAGTTTAAGCGGGACAGGCGCTAACTATGGCTACACCTTC.

The V call is TRBV7-2, the J call TRBJ2-5; D call uncertain. V was pared by 3 bases and J by 5 bases, with 13 bases between. In germline, CDR1 is SGHTA, CDR2 FQGNSA. This CDR3 is 14 amino acids long. The CDR3 here is CASSFTSVSETQYF. DNA of the CDR3: TGTGCCAGCAGCTTCACTTCTGTTTCGGAGACCCAGTACTTC.

V usage is TRBV5-8 and J usage is TRBJ2-3; possibly TRBD1 for D (5 bases). CDR1 and CDR2 (germline): SGHTS, YDEGEE. The CDR3 totals 14 residues. V lost 0 bases and J lost 3, with 8 bases in between. The CDR3 nucleotides read TGTGCCAGCAGCTTGGCAGGGCTTACAGATACGCAGTATTTT. Translated, it gives CASSLAGLTDTQYF.

The chain recombines TRBV27 with TRBJ2-7, with unresolved D. The CDR3 consists of 14 residues. The germline V gene encodes CDR1 MNHEY and CDR2 SMNVEV (reference sequence). Trimming left V 2 bases short and J 1 base short, with 9 bases between. The CDR3 DNA is TGTGCCAGCAGTTTAGGTACACTTTCCTACGAGCAGTACTTC. Protein product: CASSLGTLSYEQYF.

This clone occurred a few times. The rearrangement joins TRBV19 to TRBJ1-5; D perhaps matches TRBD1 (5 bases). The CDR3 totals 15 residues. Between the trimmed V and J ends, which lost 0 bases and 0 bases, there was a span of 6 bases. Germline V gene data show CDR1 as LNHDA and CDR2 as SQIVND (reference sequence). In DNA form, the CDR3 reads TGTGCCAGTAGTATAGATCAGGGTAGCAATCAGCCCCAGCATTTT. This encodes CASSIDQGSNQPQHF.

The V and J genes are TRBV28 and TRBJ1-4; D not resolved. The CDR3 is made up of 14 amino acids. V was pared by 2 bases and J by 5 bases, with 9 bases between. Per germline, CDR1 MDHEN and CDR2 SYDVKM. CDR3 bases: TGTGCCAGCAGTTTAGGGGTGGAAAATGAAAAACTGTTTTTT. Encoded protein: CASSLGVENEKLFF.

The rearrangement uses TRBV7-3 and TRBJ2-2, with D unclear. The CDR3 extends over 14 amino acids. Germline V gene sequence: CDR1 SGHTA, CDR2 FQGTGA. The germline V and J ends were trimmed by 5 bases and 5 bases, with 12 bases remaining between them. The DNA for the CDR3 is TGTGCCAGCAGCCCTCGCGGCCAAACCGGGGAGCTGTTTTTT. It encodes CASSPRGQTGELFF.

The V call is TRBV10-3, the J call TRBJ2-2; D unresolved. This CDR3 has 14 residues. From germline, CDR1 is ENHRY and CDR2 SYGVKD. V was pared by 7 bases and J by 0 bases, with 9 bases between. CDR3 coding DNA: TGTGCCATCACCCCGGACCCGAACACCGGGGAGCTGTTTTTT. Translating it yields CAITPDPNTGELFF.

The chain is built from TRBV5-4 and TRBJ1-5; the match to TRBD1 covers 11 bases. Germline V CDR1 and CDR2: SGHNT, YYREEE (reference sequence). The V and J ends lost 4 bases and 2 bases, in that order; junction bases with no gene match: 5. This CDR3 is 16 amino acids long. This CDR3 is CASSRTGGAGNQPQHF. Written as DNA, the CDR3 is TGTGCCAGCAGCAGGACAGGGGGCGCGGGCAATCAGCCCCAGCATTTT.

On this clone: Within the sample, other DNA sequences also encode this same CDR3. V gene TRBV11-3 combines with J gene TRBJ2-3, with 7 bases fitting TRBD2. Germline V CDR1 and CDR2: SGHNT, YENEEA. CDR3 size: 16 residues. The V gene end was trimmed by 1 base and the J gene end by 1 base; junction bases not matched to a gene: 5. The CDR3 DNA reads TGTGCCAGCAGCTTAGGCGGCGGGAGCGGCACAGATACGCAGTATTTT. Translating it yields CASSLGGGSGTDTQYF.

This chain links TRBV19 with TRBJ2-7; 8 bases are a match to TRBD1. The junction had 7 bases not matched to a gene; V was cut back by 5 bases and J by 4 bases. This CDR3 region has 14 residues. Germline V gene lookup returns CDR1 LNHDA and CDR2 SQIVND (reference sequence). The CDR3 DNA reads TGTGCCAGTAGTTGGAGCCAGGGGGCTTACGAGCAGTACTTC. As protein: CASSWSQGAYEQYF. Drawing the rest from reference TRBV19 and TRBJ2-7, the complete variable domain is DGGITQSPKYLFRKEGQNVTLSCEQNLNHDAMYWYRQDPGQGLRLIYYSQIVNDFQKGDIAEGYSVSREKKESFPLTVTSAQKNPTAFYLCASSWSQGAYEQYFGPGTRLTVT.

This clone was observed once. J is TRBJ2-4 and V is TRBV7-3; tentative D call: TRBD2 (5 bases). The germline gives CDR1 SGHTA, CDR2 FQGTGA. Between the trimmed V and J ends, which lost 4 bases and 0 bases, there was a span of 10 bases. The CDR3 is 15 residues long. CDR3 DNA: TGTGCCAGCAGCTGGATCGGACTAGCCAAAAACATTCAGTACTTC. This sequence encodes CASSWIGLAKNIQYF.

The J gene is TRBJ2-2, the V gene TRBV19; TRBD2 might be the D (6 bases). CDR1 LNHDA and CDR2 SQIVND come from the germline V gene (reference sequence). The CDR3 consists of 14 residues. Trimming stripped 3 bases from V and 5 bases from J, with 10 bases between. Written as DNA, the CDR3 is TGTGCCAGTAGTATTGGGGCGGGGACCGGGGAGCTGTTTTTT. Translating gives CASSIGAGTGELFF.

The rearrangement uses TRBV28 and TRBJ1-3, with no clear D. The V end lost 9 bases, the J end lost 5 bases, and 20 bases lay between the germline ends. CDR3 length: 15 amino acids. From germline, CDR1 is MDHEN and CDR2 SYDVKM. The CDR3 loop is CASWAHSLTRNTIYF. The CDR3 coding sequence is TGTGCCAGTTGGGCTCACAGCTTGACCCGAAACACCATATATTTT.